This section outlines one T cell receptor (beta chain) sequence together with its context. Its recognized antigen is unknown. No base qualities exist here, and no much larger clone lies one base off it. These data belong to a study of cytomegalovirus exposure and HLA in healthy donors (dated by TCRdb to 2016 to 2017). About the investigation overall: An earlier analysis of roughly 630 of the donors reported roughly 270 Gb of sequence data and 120 million or so unique TCR beta sequences from about 180 million T cells. Donor age, sex, ethnicity and CMV serostatus were compiled alongside the repertoire data. All discovery cohort repertoires had been generated using a single sequencing platform. An early release covering 550 to 700 HLA-typed donors comprised approximately 300 gigabases of sequencing data and about 90 million unique TCR sequences. In an earlier analysis of a few hundred of the donors, high-throughput TCR beta sequencing was used to judge whether each TCR beta V gene segment behaved as functional or pseudogenic. The number of donors typed differed by locus, with 629-630 for A, B, C, DRB1 and DQB1, roughly 520 for DQA1, 606 for DPA1, and under 490 for DPB1. HLA typing included class I and class II loci at four-digit resolution. In a later analysis, previously published TCR beta repertoires from 500 to 750 donors were re-analyzed and high-resolution HLA genotyping was added so that TCR occurrence patterns could be studied. The study aimed to test whether cataloging public T cell receptors could reveal signatures of past pathogen exposure. Among the roughly 400 genotyped donors, under 90% belonged to the genetic ancestry cluster associated with self-reported Caucasian donors. A later genetic analysis took genome-wide SNP genotypes for 398 of the 666 donors and used that subset as a discovery cohort. On average, around 240,000 unique TCR beta nucleotide sequences were sequenced per donor among some 430 genotyped donors of the cohort, with approximately 18% of those sequences being non-productive. Besides the first cohort of roughly 660 subjects, a separate validation cohort made up of some 110 different subjects was used. Rather than drawing on any new phenotypic data, the later analysis identified candidate immune exposures from TCR beta sequences and the way those sequences occurred across donors. A handful of DR-DQ haplotypes were handled as single units for association and clustering because linkage in the cohort was strong. The study profiled the T cell repertoires of fewer than 850 subjects by immunosequencing and related them to cytomegalovirus serostatus. To predict cytomegalovirus infection status, the study combined high-throughput TCR immunosequencing, statistical association of individual TCRs with disease status, and machine learning.

The library was prepared using the immunoSEQ multiplex PCR assay. For the multiplex PCR, a mixture combining 60 forward primers for TCR Vbeta segments and 13 reverse primers for TCR Jbeta segments was used. A multiplex PCR assay on genomic DNA amplified the CDR3 region of rearranged TCR beta genes. The Illumina HiSeq System was used to sequence the amplified TCR beta libraries as 87-base-pair reads. As for the authors' bioinformatics: In a later analysis, roughly 80 million unique TCR beta chains were counted across the roughly 670 repertoires, and approximately 11 million of these chains were shared by at least two donors. Raw reads were error-corrected and collapsed into unique sequences with a nearest-neighbor algorithm that merged closely related sequences to remove PCR and sequencing errors. Alignment of CDR3 sequences to IMGT reference sequences was used to assign V, D and J gene segments. For a sequence to be retained, a match of at least six nucleotides to both a V gene segment and a J gene segment was required. Rearrangements were classified as productive when the CDR3 lacked stop codons and remained in frame with V and J, and all other rearrangements were classified as non-productive. Following IMGT convention, CDR3 was defined as the stretch from the second conserved V-encoded cysteine up to the conserved J-encoded phenylalanine. In an earlier analysis of approximately 590 of the donors, sequences lacking an unambiguous match to a single V gene segment were excluded. In an earlier analysis of about 590 of the donors, a V segment was called functional when productive rearrangements were above 56.7%, and segregating when the standard deviation between donors exceeded 5%. To diagnose cytomegalovirus status from the catalog of TCR beta chain sequences, a statistical classification framework was built. In a later analysis, V and J genes were assigned by comparing TCR nucleotide sequences against IMGT/GENE-DB human TR gene sequences. The TCRdist pipeline was used in a later analysis to assign CDR3 sequences and most-parsimonious VDJ recombination scenarios. In a later analysis, each TCR beta chain was defined by its CDR3 amino acid sequence together with its V-gene family, and reads lacking a unique V-gene family were excluded. As a way to deal with suspected cross-contamination and a sequencing artifact, a later analysis dropped 450 to 600 nucleotide sequences that were highly shared and had low generation probability. For each public chain, a later analysis derived a clonal expansion index from normalized ranks of inferred template counts within each repertoire. In a later analysis, generation probabilities were computed using a VDJ recombination model fitted to out-of-frame rearrangements, and the results were checked against IGoR. A later analysis scored TCR-TCR, TCR-HLA and TCR-CMV co-occurrence with hypergeometric tests, applying a repertoire-size bias correction to TCR pairs. A later analysis estimated false discovery rates by permuting HLA or CMV assignments 20 times. A later analysis grouped co-occurring TCRs with DBSCAN, adding TCRdist sequence similarity when clustering within HLA-allele-positive subsets. Co-occurrence clustering excluded repertoires with fewer than 30,000 or more than 120,000 public chains, plus five with anomalous nucleotide sharing. The table comes from immuneACCESS by way of TCRdb, which keeps in-frame sequences with V and J called. Part of the clones is missing from these tables; in studies checked, under half for an unresolved V gene and the rest for unknown reasons. The V and J calls and clone size are taken from that table; D and trimming were inferred from the DNA. The sample table shows about 130,000 clones, and approximately 79% are seen once. More than 3.5% of the sample rests with the top ten.

The cohort was made up of 500 to 800 healthy bone marrow donors. At the time of sampling, every cohort member was nominally healthy, though immune exposures that went unrecorded were likely present. The donor was CMV seropositive and belonged to the group of some 290 seropositive cohort members. Every donor gave a peripheral blood sample, and the peripheral blood mononuclear cells from that sample were used for TCR beta sequencing. Genomic DNA extraction from the blood cell samples was performed with the Qiagen DNeasy Blood Extraction Kit. Trimming takes 3 bases off V and 4 bases off J; junction bases not matched to a gene: 6. The cysteine opens and the phenylalanine closes a CDR3 of 15 amino acids. The CDR3 DNA has 45 bases and is translated from base 1. CDR1 SGHRS and CDR2 YFSETQ are derived from the germline V gene. What the study reported, not specific to this receptor: HLA typing was unavailable for some donors at each locus, so association tests used only the typed subset. In vitro tests confirmed that a few of the cytomegalovirus-associated TCR beta chains recognize cytomegalovirus antigens. Because counts were too low, seventeen rarely observed V segments, including chromosome 9 orphons, were excluded from the earlier analysis of 587 of the donors. For the cohort, immune exposure information was limited to CMV serostatus. Compared with the roughly 600-donor mean, donors in an Asian-associated ancestry cluster had fewer N-insertions in productive TCRs, according to a later genetic analysis. Most TCR sequences were seen in very few donors, while some public TCRs were found in many individuals. Cytomegalovirus status was reported to be diagnosed by the classifier with high specificity and sensitivity in both the original and validation cohorts. Some IMGT-functional V segments, including TRBV6-2 and TRBV6-3, could not be distinguished by the 87-base-pair reads and were therefore excluded. The authors suggested that the approach could potentially be generalized to other disease states and immunological phenotypes. Correlated functional status among segregating V segments might be attributable to linkage disequilibrium, but an unknown experimental factor could not be ruled out. In a later analysis, several top co-occurrence clusters were reported to appear linked to parvovirus B19, influenza, CMV and Epstein-Barr virus. When HLA alleles, especially DR and DQ, strongly co-occurred, TCR associations were difficult to assign to individual alleles. According to a later analysis, TCR association rates differed among HLA loci, with DRB1 alleles showing the most associated TCRs and HLA-C alleles showing the fewest. In this cohort, only TCR beta chains were sequenced, and detectable features were limited by the absence of alpha or paired-chain data. At a false discovery rate of 0.05, a later analysis linked roughly 17,000 TCR beta sequences to specific HLA alleles. Sequencing depth was assumed to be roughly uniform across donors in the presence/absence analyses, though that assumption may not hold. A further reported finding was that TCR beta sequences accurately predicted the HLA-A and HLA-B alleles for most subjects in the first cohort. An association between a missense DCLRE1C variant and V-gene and J-gene trimming of TCR beta chains was found in a later genetic analysis and replicated in an independent cohort. A cluster of highly shared sequence variants was judged likely to be a technical artifact of the sequencing pipeline. A later analysis found that most CMV-associated TCR beta chains appeared HLA-restricted, with HLA associations seemingly driven largely by CMV exposure. In an earlier analysis of around 500 of the donors, most TCR beta V segments appeared in productive rearrangements about 87% or about 30% of the time, broadly matching IMGT annotations. The study listed around 160 TCR beta chains as associated with cytomegalovirus. A later analysis found that HLA-associated TCR beta chains were more clonally expanded and had lower generation probabilities than equally common non-associated chains.

This clonotype originated in a man aged 18 to 30 in good health and CMV-seropositive. Sequencing was carried out using PBMCs. The chain uses TRBV5-1 and TRBJ1-4; TRBD1 lines up with 7 middle nucleotides. The bases read TGCGCCAGCAGCTCAAGACAGGGTAATAATGAAAAACTGTTTTTT. This translates into CASSSRQGNNEKLFF.